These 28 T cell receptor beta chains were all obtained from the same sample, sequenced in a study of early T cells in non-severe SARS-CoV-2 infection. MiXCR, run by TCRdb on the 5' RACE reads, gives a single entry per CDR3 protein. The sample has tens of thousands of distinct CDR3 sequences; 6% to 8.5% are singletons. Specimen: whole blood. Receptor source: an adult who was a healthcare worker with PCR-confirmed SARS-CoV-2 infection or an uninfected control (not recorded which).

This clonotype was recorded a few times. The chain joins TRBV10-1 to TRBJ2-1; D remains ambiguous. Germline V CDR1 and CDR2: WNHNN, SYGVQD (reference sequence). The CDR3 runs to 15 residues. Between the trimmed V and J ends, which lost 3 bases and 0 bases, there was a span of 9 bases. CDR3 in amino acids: CASSDGMSSYNEQFF. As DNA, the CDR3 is TGCGCCAGCAGTGATGGGATGAGCTCCTACAATGAGCAGTTCTTC.

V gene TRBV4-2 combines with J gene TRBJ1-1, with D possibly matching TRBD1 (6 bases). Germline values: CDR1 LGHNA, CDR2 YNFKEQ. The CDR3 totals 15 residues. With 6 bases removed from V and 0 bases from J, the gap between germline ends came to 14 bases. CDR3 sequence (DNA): TGTGCCAGCAGGATAGGGGGAGCGATGAACACTGAAGCTTTCTTT. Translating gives CASRIGGAMNTEAFF.

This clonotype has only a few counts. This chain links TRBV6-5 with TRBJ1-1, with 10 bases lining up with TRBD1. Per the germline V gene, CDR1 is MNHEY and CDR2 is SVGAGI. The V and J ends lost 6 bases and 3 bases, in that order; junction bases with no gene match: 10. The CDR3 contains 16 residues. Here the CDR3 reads CASSPRVGQGYTEAFF. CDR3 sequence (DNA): TGTGCCAGCAGCCCCAGGGTGGGACAGGGGTACACTGAAGCTTTCTTT.

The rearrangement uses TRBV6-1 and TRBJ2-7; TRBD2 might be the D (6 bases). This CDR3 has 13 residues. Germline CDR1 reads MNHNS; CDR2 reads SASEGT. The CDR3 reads CAVVWTNDYEQYF. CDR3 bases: TGTGCGGTGGTTTGGACTAATGACTACGAGCAGTACTTC.

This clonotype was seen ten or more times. CDR3 nucleotide sequence: TGTGCCAGCAGCCAAGGGACAGGGAATGGCTACACCTTC. The encoded protein is CASSQGTGNGYTF. The chain employs TRBV3-1 and TRBJ1-2, with 8 positions matching TRBD1. The CDR3 extends over 13 amino acids. In germline, CDR1 is LGHDT, CDR2 YNNKEL (reference sequence). The trim removed 1 base at V and 6 bases at J, leaving 1 base unmatched.

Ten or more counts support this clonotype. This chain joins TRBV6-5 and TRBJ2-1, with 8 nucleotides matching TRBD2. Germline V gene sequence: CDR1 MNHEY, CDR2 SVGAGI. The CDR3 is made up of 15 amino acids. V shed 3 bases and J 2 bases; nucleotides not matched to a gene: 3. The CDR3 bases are TGTGCCAGCAGTTATGCGGGAGGAGCCTACAATGAGCAGTTCTTC. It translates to CASSYAGGAYNEQFF.

CDR3 protein: CASTIEGVAYEQYF. As DNA, the CDR3 is TGTGCCAGCACTATAGAGGGGGTCGCCTACGAGCAGTACTTC. V is TRBV21-1 and J is TRBJ2-7; TRBD1 reflects the table's D call only, with no check against the DNA. TRBV21-1 is deemed a pseudogene. The CDR3 sequence is 14 residues long.

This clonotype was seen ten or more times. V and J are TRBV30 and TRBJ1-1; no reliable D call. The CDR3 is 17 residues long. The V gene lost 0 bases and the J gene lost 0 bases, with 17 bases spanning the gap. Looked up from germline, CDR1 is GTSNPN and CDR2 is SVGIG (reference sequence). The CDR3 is CAWSVLGVRRMNTEAFF. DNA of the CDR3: TGTGCCTGGAGTGTACTCGGCGTAAGGAGAATGAACACTGAAGCTTTCTTT.

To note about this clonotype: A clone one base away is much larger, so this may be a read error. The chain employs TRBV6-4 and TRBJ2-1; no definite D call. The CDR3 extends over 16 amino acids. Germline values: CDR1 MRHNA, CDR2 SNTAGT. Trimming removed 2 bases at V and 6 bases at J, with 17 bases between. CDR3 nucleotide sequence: TGTGCCAGCAGTGACGTGGATAAGAGGTCCCTCAATGAGCAGTTCTTC. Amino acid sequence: CASSDVDKRSLNEQFF.

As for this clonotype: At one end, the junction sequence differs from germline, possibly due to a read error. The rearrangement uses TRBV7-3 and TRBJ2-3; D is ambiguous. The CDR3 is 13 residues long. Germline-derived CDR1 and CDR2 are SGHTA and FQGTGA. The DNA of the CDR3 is TGTGCCAGCAGCTCTGGCATCACAGATAAGCAGTATTTT. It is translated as CASSSGITDKQYF.

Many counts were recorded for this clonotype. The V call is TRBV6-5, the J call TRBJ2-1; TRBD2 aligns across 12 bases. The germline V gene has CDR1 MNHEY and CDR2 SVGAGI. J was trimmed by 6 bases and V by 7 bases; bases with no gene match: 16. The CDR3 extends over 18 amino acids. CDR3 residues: CASTNRASGRGASNEQFF. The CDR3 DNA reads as TGTGCCAGCACCAACCGCGCTAGCGGGAGGGGGGCGAGCAATGAGCAGTTCTTC.

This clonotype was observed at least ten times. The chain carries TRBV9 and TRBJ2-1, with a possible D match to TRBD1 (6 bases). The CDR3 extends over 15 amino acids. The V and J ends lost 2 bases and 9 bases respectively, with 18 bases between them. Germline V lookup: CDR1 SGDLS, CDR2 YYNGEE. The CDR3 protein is CASSVGFTGTSEQFF. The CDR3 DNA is TGTGCCAGCAGCGTGGGGTTTACAGGGACAAGTGAGCAGTTCTTC.

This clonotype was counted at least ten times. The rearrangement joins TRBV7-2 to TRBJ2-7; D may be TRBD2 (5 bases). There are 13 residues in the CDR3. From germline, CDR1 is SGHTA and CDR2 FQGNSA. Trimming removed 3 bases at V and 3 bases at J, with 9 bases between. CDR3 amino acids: CASSFKDYYEQYF. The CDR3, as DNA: TGTGCCAGCAGCTTTAAAGACTACTACGAGCAGTACTTC.

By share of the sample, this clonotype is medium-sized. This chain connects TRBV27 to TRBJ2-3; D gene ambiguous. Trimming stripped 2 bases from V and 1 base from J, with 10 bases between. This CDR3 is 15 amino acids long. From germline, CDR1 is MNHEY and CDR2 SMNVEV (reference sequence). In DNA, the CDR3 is TGTGCCAGCAGTTTAGACCTGGAACGCACAGATACGCAGTATTTT. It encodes CASSLDLERTDTQYF.

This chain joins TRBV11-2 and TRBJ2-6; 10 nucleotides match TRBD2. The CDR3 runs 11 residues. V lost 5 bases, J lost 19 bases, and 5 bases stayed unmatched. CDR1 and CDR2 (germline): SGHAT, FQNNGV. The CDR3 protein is CASSQGLAFTF. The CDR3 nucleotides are TGTGCCAGCAGCCAGGGACTAGCGTTTACTTTC. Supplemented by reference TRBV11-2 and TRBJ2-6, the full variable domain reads EAGVAQSPRYKIIEKRQSVAFWCNPISGHATLYWYQQILGQGPKLLIQFQNNGVVDDSQLPKDRFSAERLKGVDSTLKIQPAKLEDSAVYLCASSQGLAFTFGAGSRLTVL.

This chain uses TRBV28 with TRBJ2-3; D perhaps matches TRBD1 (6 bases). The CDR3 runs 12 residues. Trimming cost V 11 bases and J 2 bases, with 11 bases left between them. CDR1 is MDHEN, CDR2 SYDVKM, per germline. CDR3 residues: CASTGTTDTQYF. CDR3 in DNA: TGTGCCTCGACAGGAACCACAGATACGCAGTATTTT. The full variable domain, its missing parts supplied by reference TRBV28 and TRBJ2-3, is DVKVTQSSRYLVKRTGEKVFLECVQDMDHENMFWYRQDPGLGLRLIYFSYDVKMKEKGDIPEGYSVSREKKERFSLILESASTNQTSMYLCASTGTTDTQYFGPGTRLTVL.

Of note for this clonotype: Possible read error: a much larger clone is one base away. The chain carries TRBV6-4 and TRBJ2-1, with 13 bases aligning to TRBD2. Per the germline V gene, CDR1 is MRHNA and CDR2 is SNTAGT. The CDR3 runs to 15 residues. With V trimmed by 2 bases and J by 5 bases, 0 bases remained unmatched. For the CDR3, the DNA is TGTGCCAGCAGTGACGGGACTAGCGGGAACAATGAGCAGTTCTTC. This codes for CASSDGTSGNNEQFF.

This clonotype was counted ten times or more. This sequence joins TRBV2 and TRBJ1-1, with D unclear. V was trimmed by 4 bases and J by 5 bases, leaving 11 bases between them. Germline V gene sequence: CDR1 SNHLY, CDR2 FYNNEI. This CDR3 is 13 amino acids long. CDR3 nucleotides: TGTGCCAGCAGTGTTCTGGGAGAGACTGAAGCTTTCTTT. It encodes CASSVLGETEAFF.

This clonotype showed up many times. As DNA, the CDR3 is TGCAGCGTTGCGGTGGGAGCGGGGTCGATGCAGACCCAGTACTTC. Translation: CSVAVGAGSMQTQYF. The chain employs TRBV29-1 and TRBJ2-5, with 7 bases identical to TRBD2. The CDR3 totals 15 residues. Trimming took 4 bases from V and 6 from J; bases not matched to a gene: 14. The germline V gene encodes CDR1 SQVTM and CDR2 ANQGSEA.

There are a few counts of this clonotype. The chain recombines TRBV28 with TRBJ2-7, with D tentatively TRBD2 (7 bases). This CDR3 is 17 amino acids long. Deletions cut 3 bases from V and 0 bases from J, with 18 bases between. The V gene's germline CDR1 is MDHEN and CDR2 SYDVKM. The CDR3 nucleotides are TGTGCCAGCAGTTTCTCCCACCGGGGAGGGGGCTCCTACGAGCAGTACTTC. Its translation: CASSFSHRGGGSYEQYF. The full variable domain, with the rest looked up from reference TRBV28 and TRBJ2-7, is DVKVTQSSRYLVKRTGEKVFLECVQDMDHENMFWYRQDPGLGLRLIYFSYDVKMKEKGDIPEGYSVSREKKERFSLILESASTNQTSMYLCASSFSHRGGGSYEQYFGPGTRLTVT.

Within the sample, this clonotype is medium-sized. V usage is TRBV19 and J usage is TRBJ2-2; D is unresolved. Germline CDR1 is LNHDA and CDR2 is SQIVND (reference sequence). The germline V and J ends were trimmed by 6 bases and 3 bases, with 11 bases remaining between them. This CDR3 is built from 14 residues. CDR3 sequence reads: CASSGPGDTGELFF. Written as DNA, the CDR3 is TGTGCCAGTAGCGGCCCCGGCGACACCGGGGAGCTGTTTTTT.

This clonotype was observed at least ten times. CDR3 region: CASSLRSQETQYF. The CDR3 DNA reads as TGTGCCAGCAGTTTAAGGTCTCAAGAGACCCAGTACTTC. The V and J genes are TRBV27 and TRBJ2-5; no firm D call. The germline V gene encodes CDR1 MNHEY and CDR2 SMNVEV (reference sequence). CDR3 length: 13 amino acids. V was pared by 2 bases and J by 2 bases, with 6 bases between.

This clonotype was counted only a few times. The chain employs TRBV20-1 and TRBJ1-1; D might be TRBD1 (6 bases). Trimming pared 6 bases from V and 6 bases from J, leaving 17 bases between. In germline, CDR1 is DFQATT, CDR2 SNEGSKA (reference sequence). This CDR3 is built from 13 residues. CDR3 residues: CSAQTGNSPEAFF. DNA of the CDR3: TGCAGTGCCCAGACAGGCAACAGTCCTGAAGCTTTCTTT.

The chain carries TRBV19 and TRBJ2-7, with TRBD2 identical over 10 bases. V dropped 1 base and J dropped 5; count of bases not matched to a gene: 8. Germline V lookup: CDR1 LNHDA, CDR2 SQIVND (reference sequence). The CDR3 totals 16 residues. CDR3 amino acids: CASSIGPGLAIHEQYF. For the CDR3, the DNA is TGTGCCAGTAGTATAGGTCCGGGACTAGCGATCCACGAGCAGTACTTC.

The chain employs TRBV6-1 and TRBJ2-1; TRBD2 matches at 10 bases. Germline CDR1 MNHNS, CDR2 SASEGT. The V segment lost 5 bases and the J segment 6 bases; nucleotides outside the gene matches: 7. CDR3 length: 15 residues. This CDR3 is CASSSKREGLNEQFF. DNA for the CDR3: TGTGCCAGCAGTTCTAAGCGGGAGGGCCTCAATGAGCAGTTCTTC.

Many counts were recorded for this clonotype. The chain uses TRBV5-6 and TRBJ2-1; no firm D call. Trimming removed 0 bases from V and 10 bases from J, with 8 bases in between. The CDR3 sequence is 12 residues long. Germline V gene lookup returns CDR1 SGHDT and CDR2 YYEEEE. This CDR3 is CASSLGGIEQFF. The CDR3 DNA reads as TGTGCCAGCAGCTTGGGAGGAATCGAGCAGTTCTTC.

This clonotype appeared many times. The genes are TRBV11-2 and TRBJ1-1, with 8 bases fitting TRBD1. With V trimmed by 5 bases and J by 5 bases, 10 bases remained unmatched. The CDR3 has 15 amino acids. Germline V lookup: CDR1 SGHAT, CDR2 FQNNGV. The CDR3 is CASSPRDRGGTEAFF. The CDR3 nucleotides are TGTGCCAGCAGCCCGAGAGACAGGGGAGGTACTGAAGCTTTCTTT. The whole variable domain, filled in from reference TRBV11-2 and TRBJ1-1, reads EAGVAQSPRYKIIEKRQSVAFWCNPISGHATLYWYQQILGQGPKLLIQFQNNGVVDDSQLPKDRFSAERLKGVDSTLKIQPAKLEDSAVYLCASSPRDRGGTEAFFGQGTRLTVV.

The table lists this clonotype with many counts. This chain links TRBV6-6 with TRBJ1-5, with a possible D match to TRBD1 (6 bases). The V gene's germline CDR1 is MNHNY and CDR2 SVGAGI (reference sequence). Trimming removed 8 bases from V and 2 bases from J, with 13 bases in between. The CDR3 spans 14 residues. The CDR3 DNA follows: TGTGCCAGCGCCGTACAGGGTGGCAATCAGCCCCAGCATTTT. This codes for CASAVQGGNQPQHF.